One T cell receptor (beta chain) is described in this entry. This record comes from a study of blood T cell repertoires in COVID-19. About the study: Italy, Spain and the United States were the sources of the convalescent and acute COVID-19 samples.

Trimming cost V 1 base and J 6 bases, with 4 bases left between them. The CDR3 spans 12 residues. In germline, CDR1 is SEHNR, CDR2 FQNEAQ (reference sequence). Enrolment of Seattle patients took place during active infection, and they were followed longitudinally. As handled by the study authors: How many nucleated cells were present was estimated from reference gene primer amplification. Profiling relied on immunoSEQ multiplex PCR, and the TCRdb table lists in-frame clones only, not all of them. V and J calls and clone size come straight from that table; D and trimming were deduced from the DNA. The sample holds around 250,000 clones, 90% seen once.

The chain carries TRBV7-9 and TRBJ2-1; D call uncertain. This receptor was obtained from an older woman with COVID-19, enrolled during active disease. Sequenced sample: peripheral blood. The CDR3 is CASSLDSNEQFF. The CDR3 nucleotides read TGTGCCAGCAGCTTAGACAGCAATGAGCAGTTCTTC.